Below, one TCR beta chain is given with its context. Each patient supplied 1 to 8 pretreatment and on-treatment samples. This specimen comes from a study of PD-L1 blockade in urothelial cancer. Study as a whole: Blood was analyzed 3 weeks (second dose) and 6 weeks after treatment start. A median about 150,000 T cells were found in blood samples.

Between the trimmed V and J ends, which lost 5 bases and 0 bases, there was a span of 13 bases. This CDR3 spans 16 amino acids. CDR1 SGHTA and CDR2 FQGNSA come from the germline V gene. Profiled with immunoSEQ multiplex PCR; TCRdb holds only in-frame clones, not every one. Of roughly 32,000 clones listed, around 83% are singletons. The chain employs TRBV7-2 and TRBJ2-2; D is perhaps TRBD1 (6 bases). The sample was PBMCs, taken around atezolizumab (anti-PD-L1) treatment. The clonotype comes from a man aged 60 to 69 with urothelial cancer. In DNA form, the CDR3 reads TGTGCCAGCAGCCTCGGACAGTTCGCGAACACCGGGGAGCTGTTTTTT. Amino acids: CASSLGQFANTGELFF.